These 13 T cell receptor beta chains were sequenced from one sample in a study of blood T cell repertoires in COVID-19 (dated by TCRdb to 2020 to 2022). Libraries were constructed by the immunoSEQ multiplex PCR assay. Sourced from immuneACCESS, this table was stored by TCRdb with only in-frame sequences that have V and J called. A share of the clones is absent; for the studies checked, an unresolved V gene accounts for under half, and the remainder has no known explanation. In this sample the table shows about 56,000 clones, approximately 86% of which occur a single time. The ten biggest clones cover 3.5% to 4.5% of the sample. The source material was peripheral blood. These receptors all come from a man aged 45-65 years with active COVID-19.

This clone was recorded a few times. The chain recombines TRBV20-1 with TRBJ1-2, with no clear D. The CDR3 sequence is 11 residues long. V dropped 6 bases and J dropped 7 bases, with 12 bases sitting between them. Germline V lookup: CDR1 DFQATT, CDR2 SNEGSKA (reference sequence). The CDR3 here is CSARDLGGYTF. As DNA, the CDR3 is TGCAGTGCGAGGGATCTAGGTGGCTACACCTTC.

This chain joins TRBV6-6 and TRBJ2-1, with D perhaps matching TRBD2 (5 bases). This CDR3 has 15 amino acids. The germline V and J ends were trimmed by 6 bases and 4 bases, with 16 bases remaining between them. Germline CDR1 reads MNHNY; CDR2 reads SVGAGI (reference sequence). CDR3 nucleotide sequence: TGTGCCAGCAGCCCTATCGGTTCGGGATACAATGAGCAGTTCTTC. Translated, it gives CASSPIGSGYNEQFF.

In this sample, this clone turned up once. The rearrangement uses TRBV19 and TRBJ1-6, with 9 bases aligning to TRBD1. Looked up from germline, CDR1 is LNHDA and CDR2 is SQIVND (reference sequence). The CDR3 consists of 15 residues. J gave up 9 bases and V 6 bases, and 9 bases lay outside the gene matches. CDR3 sequence reads: CASSPSGTGFSPLHF. For the CDR3, the DNA is TGTGCCAGTAGCCCTTCCGGGACAGGGTTTTCACCCCTCCACTTT.

The chain uses TRBV12-5 and TRBJ1-1; D possibly corresponds to TRBD1 (6 bases). CDR1 is LGHNT, CDR2 FRNRAP, per germline. The CDR3 loop spans 12 amino acids. V was trimmed by 7 bases and J by 7 bases, leaving 13 bases between them. In nucleotides, the CDR3 is TGTGCTAGTGCCCCGGACAGTAATGAAGCTTTCTTT. Amino acid sequence: CASAPDSNEAFF.

The CDR3 DNA follows: TGTGCCAGCAGCCAGGGACAGGGATACACTGAAGCTTTCTTT. Translation gives CASSQGQGYTEAFF. The chain carries TRBV16 and TRBJ1-1; 9 nucleotides align to TRBD1. Germline CDR1 KGHSY, CDR2 FQNENV. Unmatched junction bases numbered 2, after V lost 3 bases and J lost 3 bases. This CDR3 region has 14 residues.

The rearrangement uses TRBV6-5 and TRBJ1-2, with D unclear. Trimming left V 2 bases short and J 3 bases short, with 10 bases between. From germline, CDR1 is MNHEY and CDR2 SVGAGI. This CDR3 is 14 amino acids long. The CDR3 region has the DNA TGTGCCAGCAGTTACGGGCGAGGGCACTATGGCTACACCTTC. Encoded protein: CASSYGRGHYGYTF.

A single count supports this clone. The genes are TRBV6-6 and TRBJ2-2; the D gene is possibly TRBD1 (5 bases). This CDR3 region has 17 residues. V dropped 5 bases and J dropped 1 base, with 17 bases sitting between them. The germline V gene has CDR1 MNHNY and CDR2 SVGAGI (reference sequence). The CDR3 nucleotides read TGTGCCAGCAGTCACACCATGGCCAGGGTGAACACCGGGGAGCTGTTTTTT. The encoded protein is CASSHTMARVNTGELFF.

The chain recombines TRBV12-3 or TRBV12-4 with TRBJ1-4; TRBD1 agrees at 9 bases. The CDR3 has 12 amino acids. V lost 8 bases to trimming and J lost 8 bases; unmatched junction nucleotides: 3. CDR3: CASSDRGEKLFF. The DNA for the CDR3 is TGTGCCAGCTCCGACAGGGGGGAAAAACTGTTTTTT.

The chain links TRBV29-1 to TRBJ1-4, with D possibly being TRBD1 (5 bases). The CDR3 loop spans 14 amino acids. Germline CDR1 and CDR2: SQVTM and ANQGSEA. Trimming stripped 1 base from V and 4 bases from J, with 10 bases between. The CDR3 DNA reads as TGCAGCGTTGAAGGGACAAACGATAATGAAAAACTGTTTTTT. Translated: CSVEGTNDNEKLFF.

The chain joins TRBV2 to TRBJ2-7, with D maybe TRBD1 (6 bases). Between the trimmed V and J ends, which lost 6 bases and 6 bases, there was a span of 15 bases. This CDR3 has 13 amino acids. CDR1 SNHLY and CDR2 FYNNEI come from the germline V gene. For the CDR3, the DNA is TGTGCCAGCAGGACACAGGGTCCTCGCGAGCAGTACTTC. As protein: CASRTQGPREQYF.

The chain employs TRBV3-1 (or the pseudogene TRBV3-2) and TRBJ1-6; D is ambiguous. The V and J ends lost 2 bases and 0 bases respectively, with 8 bases between them. CDR3 length: 16 residues. CDR1 is LGHDT and CDR2 is YNNKEL in the germline V gene (reference sequence). The CDR3 reads CASSQSASSYNSPLHF. CDR3 nucleotide sequence: TGTGCCAGCAGCCAAAGCGCTAGCTCCTATAATTCACCCCTCCACTTT.

This clone appeared a few times. CDR3 coding DNA: TGTGCCAGCACCATCAGCCTAGCGGGGCCTATCAGCACAGATACGCAGTATTTT. Translating gives CASTISLAGPISTDTQYF. V usage is TRBV5-5 and J usage is TRBJ2-3; 9 nucleotides align to TRBD2. Germline loops: CDR1 SGHKS, CDR2 YYEKEE (reference sequence). The trim removed 6 bases at V and 0 bases at J, leaving 14 bases unmatched. The CDR3 contains 18 residues. Complete variable domain (other parts from reference TRBV5-5 and TRBJ2-3): DAGVTQSPTHLIKTRGQQVTLRCSPISGHKSVSWYQQVLGQGPQFIFQYYEKEERGRGNFPDRFSARQFPNYSSELNVNALLLGDSALYLCASTISLAGPISTDTQYFGPGTRLTVL.

The CDR3 nucleotides are TGTGCCAGCAGCTTCCCCCGGAGTGGCGCTGAAGCTTTCTTT. It translates to CASSFPRSGAEAFF. The V call is TRBV5-6, the J call TRBJ1-1; D gene unclear. The CDR3 consists of 14 residues. Germline loops: CDR1 SGHDT, CDR2 YYEEEE. The ends were cut back, 2 bases at V and 6 bases at J, with 14 bases in the middle. Filled out from reference TRBV5-6 and TRBJ1-1, the complete variable domain reads DAGVTQSPTHLIKTRGQQVTLRCSPKSGHDTVSWYQQALGQGPQFIFQYYEEEERQRGNFPDRFSGHQFPNYSSELNVNALLLGDSALYLCASSFPRSGAEAFFGQGTRLTVV.